This T cell receptor beta chain was captured by sequencing in a study of OX40 agonist ivuxolimab in advanced cancers. CDR3 size: 15 residues. The V gene lost 2 bases and the J gene lost 5 bases, with 13 bases spanning the gap. CDR1 is SGHRS, CDR2 YFSETQ, per germline. The table came from immunoSEQ multiplex PCR; TCRdb's copy has only in-frame clones and leaves some out. The sample carries 90,000 to 100,000 clones, 80% to 90% recorded once. The V gene is TRBV5-1, the J gene TRBJ1-4; tentatively, D is TRBD1 (6 bases). The source of this sequence is an adult with an advanced solid tumor such as melanoma, head and neck, liver or kidney cancer. The source was CD4+ or CD8+ T cells sorted from blood, collected in a trial of the OX40 agonist ivuxolimab. CDR3 nucleotides: TGCGCCAGCAGCTTTTGGGGGGGCCTCAATGAAAAACTGTTTTTT. Translation: CASSFWGGLNEKLFF.